This T cell receptor beta chain comes out of a study of blood T cells in healthy people across ages (dated by TCRdb to between 2014 and 2017). With respect to the entire study: Template switching captured roughly one uniquely barcoded TCR beta cDNA molecule per two T cells in model experiments. Age-related changes in TCR beta repertoire diversity were measured in the study by deep sequencing normalized with unique cDNA molecular identifiers. Four age groups were formed from the donors: young (average approximately 17 years), middle-aged (roughly 38), aged (over 55) and long-lived (about 75). To avoid experimental bias, donors of different ages were spread randomly across the sequencing lanes. The study analyzed two additional independent replicas of 1 million unique cDNA reads from the same blood draw for two donors, one aged 18 to 29 and one aged 80 or older.

This clonotype was recorded once. The target of this receptor is not known. No much larger clone is present one base from it, and per-base qualities are unavailable. A single read constitutes weak evidence. Systemically healthy Caucasian individuals from Russia, 39 in total and aged roughly 6 to 90 years, were included as donors. Each donor gave about 9.8 milliliters of peripheral blood, drawn into EDTA-treated Vacutainer tubes. Ficoll-Paque density-gradient centrifugation was used to isolate PBMCs, with at least 6.5 million per sample. Total RNA, at least 6 micrograms per sample, was extracted from PBMCs with Trizol reagent. For every donor, flow cytometry on a PBMC aliquot measured the percentage of naive CD45RAhigh/CD27high T cells. V lost 7 bases and J lost 2 bases; the stretch between them is 8 bases long. The CDR3 holds 12 amino acids from the cysteine to the phenylalanine. Of all the DNA, just the CDR3 is kept, 36 bases in frame from base 1. Reading the germline V gene gives CDR1 MDHEN and CDR2 SYDVKM.

The method behind the library was 5' RACE. Sequenced on an Illumina HiSeq 2500. A second PCR of roughly 7 to 11 cycles was performed with a sample-barcoded 5' primer and a J-beta primer mix. A unique molecular identifier was introduced onto each TCR beta cDNA molecule by a template-switch 5' adaptor carrying 12 random nucleotides. Each sample yielded at least 2.5 million CDR3-containing paired-end reads. First-strand cDNA synthesis was performed from all RNA using the Mint cDNA synthesis kit, with priming by a TRBC-specific oligonucleotide. Following uracil-DNA glycosylase treatment, all cDNA underwent a first 18-cycle PCR with the universal primers M1SS and BC2_uni_R. The published analysis was carried out like this. For normalization, 1 million high-quality reads were randomly selected from each sample, with every read carrying a distinct molecular identifier. Reads sharing molecular identifiers were discarded rather than binned into consensus sequences. MiTCR, with a Q25 quality threshold and the strictest error-elimination algorithm, was used for CDR3 identification, clonotype clustering and error correction. A nonparametric unseen species model using Euler transformation provided a lower-bound estimate of total TCR beta diversity. TCRdb took the public reads, trimmed them with fastp at Q25, ran MiXCR for clone calling and kept in-frame beta chains. Duplicate CDR3 protein sequences are folded into a single record with the most common DNA and genes. TCRdb's processing, not the authors' own work, is the source of the V and J calls. Within this sample are 650,000 to 1,000,000 distinct CDR3 sequences, with about 42% of them counted one time only. The ten largest clonotypes hold about a sixth of the sample.

The paper as a whole reports these results and caveats: The CMV infection status of donors was not known, potentially confounding age-related changes in expanded clonotypes. The long-lived group showed more naive CD4+ T cells, fewer expanded clones and increased TCR diversity than the aged group, suggesting age selection. Observed TCR beta diversity correlated strongly with the percentage of naive T cells measured by flow cytometry. Observed TCR beta diversity per million T cells fell roughly linearly with age, and a significant reduction was already apparent by age roughly 40. Bulk unsorted PBMC profiling prevented conclusive comparison of naive and antigen-experienced compartments. Estimates of total diversity based on one million sequenced T cells were regarded as lower bounds and as underestimates.

The receptor was derived from a man at least 80 years old in good health. The chain employs TRBV28 and TRBJ1-2, with the D gene not confidently named. The sample taken for sequencing was blood. The CDR3 in this case is CASMENNYGYTF. Read as DNA, the sequence is TGTGCCAGCATGGAGAACAACTATGGCTACACCTTC.